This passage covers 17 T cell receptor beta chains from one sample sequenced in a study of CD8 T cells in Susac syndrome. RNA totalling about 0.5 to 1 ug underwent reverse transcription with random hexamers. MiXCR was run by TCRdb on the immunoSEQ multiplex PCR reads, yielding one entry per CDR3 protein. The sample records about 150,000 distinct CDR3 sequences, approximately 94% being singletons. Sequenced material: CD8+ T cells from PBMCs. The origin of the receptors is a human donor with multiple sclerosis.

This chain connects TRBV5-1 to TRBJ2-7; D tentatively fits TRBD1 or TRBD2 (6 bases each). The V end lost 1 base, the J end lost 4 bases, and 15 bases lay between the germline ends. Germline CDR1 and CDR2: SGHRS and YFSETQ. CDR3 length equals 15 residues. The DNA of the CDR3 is TGCGCCAGCAGCTTGACCCCAGGGGAGGAGTACGAGCAGTACTTC. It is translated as CASSLTPGEEYEQYF.

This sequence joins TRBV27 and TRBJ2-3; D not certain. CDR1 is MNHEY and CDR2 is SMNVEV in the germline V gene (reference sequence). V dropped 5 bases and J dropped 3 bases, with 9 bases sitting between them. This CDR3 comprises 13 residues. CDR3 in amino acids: CASSPGPTDTQYF. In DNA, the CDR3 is TGTGCCAGCAGTCCAGGACCTACAGATACGCAGTATTTT.

CDR3 sequence reads: CSARTSGAEQFF. The CDR3 DNA sequence: TGCAGTGCTAGGACTAGCGGGGCAGAGCAGTTCTTC. This chain uses TRBV20-1 with TRBJ2-1; 11 nucleotides match TRBD2. CDR1 DFQATT and CDR2 SNEGSKA come from the germline V gene (reference sequence). V lost 3 bases, J lost 10 bases, and 2 bases stayed unmatched. The CDR3 consists of 12 residues.

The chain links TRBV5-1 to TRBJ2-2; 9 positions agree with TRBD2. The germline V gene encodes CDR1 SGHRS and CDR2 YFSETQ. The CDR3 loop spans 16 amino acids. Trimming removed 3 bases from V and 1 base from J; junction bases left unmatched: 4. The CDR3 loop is CASSSPTSGNTGELFF. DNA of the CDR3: TGCGCCAGCAGCTCCCCGACTAGCGGGAACACCGGGGAGCTGTTTTTT.

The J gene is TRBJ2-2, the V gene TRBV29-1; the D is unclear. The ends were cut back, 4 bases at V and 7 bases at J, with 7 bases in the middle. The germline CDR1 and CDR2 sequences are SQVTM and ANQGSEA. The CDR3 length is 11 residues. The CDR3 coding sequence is TGCAGCGTTGGGGGTATCGGGGAGCTGTTTTTT. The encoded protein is CSVGGIGELFF.

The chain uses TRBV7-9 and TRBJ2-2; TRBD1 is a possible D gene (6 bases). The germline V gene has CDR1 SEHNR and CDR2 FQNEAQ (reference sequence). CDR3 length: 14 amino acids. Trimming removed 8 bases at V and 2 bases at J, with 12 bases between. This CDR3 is CASLPGHNTGELFF. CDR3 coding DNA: TGTGCCAGCCTGCCGGGACACAACACCGGGGAGCTGTTTTTT.

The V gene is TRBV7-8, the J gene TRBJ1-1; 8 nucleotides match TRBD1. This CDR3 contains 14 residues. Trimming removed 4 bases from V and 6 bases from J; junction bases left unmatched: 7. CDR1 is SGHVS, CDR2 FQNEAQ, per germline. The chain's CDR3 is CASSSQTGDSEAFF. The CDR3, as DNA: TGTGCCAGCAGCTCGCAGACAGGGGACTCTGAAGCTTTCTTT. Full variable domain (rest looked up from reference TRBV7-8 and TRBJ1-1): GAGVSQSPRYKVAKRGQDVALRCDPISGHVSLFWYQQALGQGPEFLTYFQNEAQLDKSGLPSDRFFAERPEGSVSTLKIQRTQQEDSAVYLCASSSQTGDSEAFFGQGTRLTVV.

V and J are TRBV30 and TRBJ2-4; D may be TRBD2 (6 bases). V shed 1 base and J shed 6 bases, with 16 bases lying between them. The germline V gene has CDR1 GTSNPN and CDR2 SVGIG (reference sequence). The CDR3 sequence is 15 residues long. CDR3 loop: CAWSGPPRGRNIQYF. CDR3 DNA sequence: TGTGCCTGGAGTGGCCCTCCTCGGGGGAGAAACATTCAGTACTTC. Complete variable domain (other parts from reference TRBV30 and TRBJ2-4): SQTIHQWPATLVQPVGSPLSLECTVEGTSNPNLYWYRQAAGRGLQLLFYSVGIGQISSEVPQNLSASRPQDRQFILSSKKLLLSDSGFYLCAWSGPPRGRNIQYFGAGTRLSVL.

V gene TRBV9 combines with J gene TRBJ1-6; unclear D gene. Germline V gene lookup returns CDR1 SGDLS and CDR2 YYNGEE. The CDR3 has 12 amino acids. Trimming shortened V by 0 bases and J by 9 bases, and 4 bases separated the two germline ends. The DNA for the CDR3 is TGTGCCAGCAGCGTAGGGGGTTCACCCCTCCACTTT. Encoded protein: CASSVGGSPLHF.

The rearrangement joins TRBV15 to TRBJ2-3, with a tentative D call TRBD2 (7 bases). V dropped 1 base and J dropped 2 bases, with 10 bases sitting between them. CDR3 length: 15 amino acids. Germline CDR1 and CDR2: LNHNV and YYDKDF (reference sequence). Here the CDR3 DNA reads TGTGCCACCAGCAGAGGCGGGGGCCTCACAGATACGCAGTATTTT. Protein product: CATSRGGGLTDTQYF.

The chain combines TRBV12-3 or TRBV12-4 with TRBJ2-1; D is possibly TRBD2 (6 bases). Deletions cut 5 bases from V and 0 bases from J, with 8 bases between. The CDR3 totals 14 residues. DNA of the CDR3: TGTGCCAGCAGTGGGGGGAACTCCTACAATGAGCAGTTCTTC. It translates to CASSGGNSYNEQFF.

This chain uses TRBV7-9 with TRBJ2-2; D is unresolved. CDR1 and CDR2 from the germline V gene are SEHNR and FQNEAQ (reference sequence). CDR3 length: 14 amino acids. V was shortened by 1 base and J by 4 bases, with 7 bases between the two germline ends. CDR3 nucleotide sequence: TGTGCCAGCAGCTTAGGAGTGAGCACCGGGGAGCTGTTTTTT. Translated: CASSLGVSTGELFF.

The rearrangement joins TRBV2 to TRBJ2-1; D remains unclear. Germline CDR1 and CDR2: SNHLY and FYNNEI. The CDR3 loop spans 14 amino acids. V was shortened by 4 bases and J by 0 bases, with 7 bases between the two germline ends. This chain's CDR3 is CASSVQSSYNEQFF. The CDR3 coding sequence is TGTGCCAGCAGTGTCCAAAGCTCCTACAATGAGCAGTTCTTC.

This CDR3 is CASSVARGAYEQYF. CDR3 DNA: TGTGCCAGCAGCGTAGCCAGGGGAGCTTACGAGCAGTACTTC. This chain uses TRBV9 with TRBJ2-7, with D perhaps matching TRBD1 (6 bases). CDR3 length equals 14 residues. V lost 0 bases and J lost 4, with 11 bases in between. CDR1 and CDR2 from the germline V gene are SGDLS and YYNGEE.

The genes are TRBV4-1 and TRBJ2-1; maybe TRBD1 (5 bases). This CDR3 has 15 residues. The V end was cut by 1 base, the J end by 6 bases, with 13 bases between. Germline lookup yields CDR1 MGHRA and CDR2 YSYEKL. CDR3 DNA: TGCGCCAGCAGCCAAGTCCAGGGTTCGGGCAATGAGCAGTTCTTC. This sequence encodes CASSQVQGSGNEQFF.

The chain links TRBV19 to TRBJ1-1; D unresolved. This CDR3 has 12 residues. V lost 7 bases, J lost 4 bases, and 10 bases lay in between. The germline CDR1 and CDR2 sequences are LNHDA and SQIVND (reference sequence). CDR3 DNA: TGTGCCAGTAAACTCGGTGGCACTGAAGCTTTCTTT. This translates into CASKLGGTEAFF.

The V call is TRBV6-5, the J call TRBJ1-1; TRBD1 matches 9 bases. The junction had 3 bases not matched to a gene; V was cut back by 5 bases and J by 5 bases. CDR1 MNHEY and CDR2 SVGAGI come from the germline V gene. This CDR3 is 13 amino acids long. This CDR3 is CASSDRGLTEAFF. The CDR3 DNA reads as TGTGCCAGCAGTGACAGGGGGTTGACTGAAGCTTTCTTT.